This T cell receptor beta chain originates from a study of blood T cells in healthy people across ages. Across the study: Capturing about one barcoded beta molecule per two T cells was achieved by template switching.

This CDR3 has 15 residues. Germline V gene data show CDR1 as KGHSH and CDR2 as LQKENI. V was trimmed by 3 bases and J by 3 bases, leaving 14 bases between them. PCR was performed a second time for roughly 7 to 12 cycles using a sample-barcoded 5' primer and a J-beta primer mix. Each sample yielded at least 2.5 million CDR3-containing paired-end reads. TCRdb called the 5' RACE reads again in MiXCR, with one record for every CDR3 protein. The sample includes around 1,500,000 distinct CDR3 sequences, under 30% of them seen just once. The V gene is TRBV18, the J gene TRBJ1-1; D not certain. This receptor was identified in a woman in her 30s in good health. Sequencing used blood. The CDR3 protein is CASSPATLGHTEAFF. The CDR3, as DNA: TGTGCCAGCTCACCTGCTACCCTAGGGCACACTGAAGCTTTCTTT.